One and the same sample provided the 14 T cell receptor beta chains below, sequenced in a study of T cell changes during pregnancy in multiple sclerosis. Profiling relied on immunoSEQ multiplex PCR, and the TCRdb table lists in-frame clones only, not all of them. The sample holds 75,000 to 80,000 clones, about 89% seen once. The material was peripheral blood, obtained before pregnancy. The receptors shown here come from a female donor with multiple sclerosis, enrolled in a pregnancy study.

The chain carries TRBV2 and TRBJ1-1, with TRBD1 as a possible D gene (6 bases). Trimming removed 6 bases from V and 3 bases from J, with 20 bases in between. The CDR3 runs 16 residues. Germline V gene data show CDR1 as SNHLY and CDR2 as FYNNEI. Here the CDR3 reads CASRTPTLRGYTEAFF. DNA for the CDR3: TGTGCCAGCAGAACACCCACTCTCAGGGGTTACACTGAAGCTTTCTTT.

V is TRBV7-2 and J is TRBJ2-1; possible D gene TRBD1, 5 bases. With 6 bases removed from V and 3 bases from J, the gap between germline ends came to 15 bases. This CDR3 has 15 residues. In germline, CDR1 is SGHTA, CDR2 FQGNSA. CDR3 residues: CASSFRQLLYNEQFF. CDR3 coding DNA: TGTGCCAGCAGTTTCCGACAGCTACTCTACAATGAGCAGTTCTTC.

The chain couples TRBV5-1 to TRBJ1-2, with D perhaps matching TRBD1 (5 bases). The V gene's germline CDR1 is SGHRS and CDR2 YFSETQ. Trimming cost V 0 bases and J 3 bases, with 15 bases left between them. This CDR3 is built from 16 residues. The CDR3 bases are TGCGCCAGCAGCTTGGCCTATAGGGGCGCGGACTATGGCTACACCTTC. Translation: CASSLAYRGADYGYTF.

This clone is a singleton in its sample. The rearrangement joins TRBV11-1 to TRBJ2-7; D uncertain. CDR1 SGHAT and CDR2 FQDESV come from the germline V gene (reference sequence). The CDR3 spans 15 residues. The V end was cut by 1 base, the J end by 2 bases, with 12 bases between. The CDR3 coding sequence is TGTGCCAGCAGCTTAGGACCGCTCGGAGCCTACGAGCAGTACTTC. Translating it yields CASSLGPLGAYEQYF.

Only a few counts were recorded for this clone. This chain joins TRBV28 and TRBJ1-2; TRBD1 matches at 7 bases. J was trimmed by 0 bases and V by 3 bases; bases with no gene match: 7. CDR1 is MDHEN, CDR2 SYDVKM, per germline. This CDR3 has 16 residues. The DNA for the CDR3 is TGTGCCAGCAGTTTCAGTGGGGACAGCTCTAACTATGGCTACACCTTC. Translating it yields CASSFSGDSSNYGYTF.

The genes are TRBV6-5 and TRBJ1-1, with D possibly TRBD1 on 5 matching bases. The CDR3 is 13 residues long. Trimming took off 6 bases at V and 6 bases at J, with 14 bases between the two ends. Germline V gene sequence: CDR1 MNHEY, CDR2 SVGAGI. CDR3 in DNA: TGTGCCAGCAGGACACTGGCAGGGCCTGAAGCTTTCTTT. Translating gives CASRTLAGPEAFF.

This chain uses TRBV19 with TRBJ2-3, with 8 bases lining up with TRBD2. The CDR3 extends over 14 amino acids. V was clipped by 11 bases and J by 1 base; unmatched bases: 8. The germline CDR1 and CDR2 sequences are LNHDA and SQIVND (reference sequence). The CDR3, as DNA: TGTGCCGCCGGGAGGGGCGCAGGCACAGATACGCAGTATTTT. Encoded protein: CAAGRGAGTDTQYF. Variable domain in full (rest from reference TRBV19 and TRBJ2-3): DGGITQSPKYLFRKEGQNVTLSCEQNLNHDAMYWYRQDPGQGLRLIYYSQIVNDFQKGDIAEGYSVSREKKESFPLTVTSAQKNPTAFYLCAAGRGAGTDTQYFGPGTRLTVL.

The genes are TRBV28 and TRBJ1-2; D not resolved. V was pared by 1 base and J by 2 bases, with 14 bases between. CDR3 length: 16 residues. From germline, CDR1 is MDHEN and CDR2 SYDVKM. This CDR3 reads CASSLYPSLTNYGYTF. The CDR3 nucleotides are TGTGCCAGCAGTTTATATCCCAGTCTTACCAACTATGGCTACACCTTC.

The chain is built from TRBV27 and TRBJ1-2; the D gene is possibly TRBD1 (5 bases). Looked up from germline, CDR1 is MNHEY and CDR2 is SMNVEV (reference sequence). The CDR3 consists of 13 residues. The germline V and J ends were trimmed by 1 base and 4 bases, with 7 bases remaining between them. The CDR3 DNA sequence: TGTGCCAGCAGTTTATATCAGGGCTATGGCTACACCTTC. As protein: CASSLYQGYGYTF.

The V gene is TRBV13, the J gene TRBJ1-2; 7 bases are shared with TRBD1. The CDR3 is 15 residues long. The trim removed 5 bases at V and 8 bases at J, leaving 14 bases unmatched. The germline gives CDR1 PRHDT, CDR2 FYEKMQ (reference sequence). The CDR3 nucleotides read TGTGCCAGCAGCCCACCACAGGGGCGGTATCGAGGCTACACCTTC. Amino acid sequence: CASSPPQGRYRGYTF.

This chain links TRBV5-4 with TRBJ2-5; possibly TRBD2 for D (5 bases). The CDR3 has 14 amino acids. Trimming cost V 3 bases and J 5 bases, with 14 bases left between them. Germline V lookup: CDR1 SGHNT, CDR2 YYREEE (reference sequence). The CDR3 loop is CASSSGVAYETQYF. CDR3 nucleotide sequence: TGTGCCAGCAGCTCCGGGGTTGCATATGAGACCCAGTACTTC.

The V gene is TRBV5-3, the J gene TRBJ1-6; perhaps TRBD1 as D (6 bases). Being an ORF, TRBV5-3 has a function that is uncertain. CDR3 length: 15 amino acids. V gave up 0 bases and J gave up 10 bases, with 14 bases separating them. The CDR3 DNA is TGTGCCAGAAGCTTGGGGGTCAGGGGAGAATCACCCCTCCACTTT. This encodes CARSLGVRGESPLHF.

This clone was seen just once. This chain links TRBV19 with TRBJ1-2, with 11 nucleotides matching TRBD1. The V gene end was trimmed by 2 bases and the J gene end by 6 bases; junction bases not matched to a gene: 5. The CDR3 has 15 amino acids. CDR1 and CDR2 (germline): LNHDA, SQIVND (reference sequence). The CDR3 bases are TGTGCCAGTAGTATACGAGGACAGGGGGCTAATGGCTACACCTTC. Translating gives CASSIRGQGANGYTF. Full variable domain (outside the CDR3, taken from reference TRBV19 and TRBJ1-2): DGGITQSPKYLFRKEGQNVTLSCEQNLNHDAMYWYRQDPGQGLRLIYYSQIVNDFQKGDIAEGYSVSREKKESFPLTVTSAQKNPTAFYLCASSIRGQGANGYTFGSGTRLTVV.

The CDR3 region is CASSDSKVVQTKSMNTEAFF. The CDR3 DNA reads TGTGCCAGCAGTGACTCGAAAGTAGTACAGACAAAAAGTATGAACACTGAAGCTTTCTTT. The rearrangement links TRBV6-4 to TRBJ1-1; D is unresolved. The germline gives CDR1 MRHNA, CDR2 SNTAGT. V was pared by 0 bases and J by 0 bases, with 23 bases between. This CDR3 contains 20 residues.